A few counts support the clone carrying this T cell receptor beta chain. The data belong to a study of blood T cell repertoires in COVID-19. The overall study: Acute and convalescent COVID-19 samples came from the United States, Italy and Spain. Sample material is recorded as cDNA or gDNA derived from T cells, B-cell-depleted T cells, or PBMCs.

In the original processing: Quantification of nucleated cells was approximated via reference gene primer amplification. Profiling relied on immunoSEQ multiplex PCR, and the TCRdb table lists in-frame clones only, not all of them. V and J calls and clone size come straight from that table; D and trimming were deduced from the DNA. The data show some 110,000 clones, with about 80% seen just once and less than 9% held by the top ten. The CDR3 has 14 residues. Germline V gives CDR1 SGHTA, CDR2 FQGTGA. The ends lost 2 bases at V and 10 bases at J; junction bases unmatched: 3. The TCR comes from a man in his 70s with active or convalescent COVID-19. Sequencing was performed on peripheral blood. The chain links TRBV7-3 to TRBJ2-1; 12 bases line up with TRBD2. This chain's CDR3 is CASSLLTSGSEQFF. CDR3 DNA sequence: TGTGCCAGCAGCTTATTGACTAGCGGGAGCGAGCAGTTCTTC.